One sample yielded the 9 T cell receptor beta chains listed below, sequenced in a study of T-cell reconstitution after alpha-beta-depleted transplantation in children. Unique molecular identifiers featured in how the TCRbeta library was prepared. TCRdb re-derived calls from the PCR reads in MiXCR, one entry per CDR3 protein. Of a few hundred thousand distinct CDR3 sequences listed, 10% to 13% were seen once; the top ten hold 2% to 2.5%. The sequencing here drew on PBMCs from the stem cell graft donor, taken from the stem cell graft. The receptors derive from a human donor who donated a stem cell graft to a child with acute lymphoblastic leukemia.

The chain employs TRBV30 and TRBJ2-7; possible D gene TRBD1, 6 bases. The CDR3 sequence is 15 residues long. Germline V CDR1 and CDR2: GTSNPN, SVGIG (reference sequence). The V end lost 0 bases, the J end lost 2 bases, and 14 bases lay between the germline ends. CDR3 sequence reads: CAWSVLDRKTYEQYF. The CDR3 coding sequence is TGTGCCTGGAGTGTACTTGACAGGAAGACCTACGAGCAGTACTTC.

This clonotype was observed at least ten times. The chain has TRBV28 and TRBJ2-2, with D possibly being TRBD2 (5 bases). Trimming removed 7 bases from V and 1 base from J, with 16 bases in between. CDR1 and CDR2 from the germline V gene are MDHEN and SYDVKM. The CDR3 extends over 16 amino acids. CDR3 loop: CASTSRRIRNTGELFF. CDR3 coding DNA: TGTGCCAGCACTTCCCGGAGGATCAGGAACACCGGGGAGCTGTTTTTT.

The chain combines TRBV7-9 with TRBJ2-7, with D possibly being TRBD1 or TRBD2 (6 bases each). V lost 3 bases and J lost 6, with 21 bases in between. Per germline, CDR1 SEHNR and CDR2 FQNEAQ (reference sequence). The CDR3 length is 16 residues. This chain's CDR3 is CASSFLTSTQGGEQYF. DNA of the CDR3: TGTGCCAGCAGCTTTCTAACTAGCACACAAGGGGGCGAGCAGTACTTC. Drawing the rest from reference TRBV7-9 and TRBJ2-7, the complete variable domain is DTGVSQNPRHKITKRGQNVTFRCDPISEHNRLYWYRQTLGQGPEFLTYFQNEAQLEKSRLLSDRFSAERPKGSFSTLEIQRTEQGDSAMYLCASSFLTSTQGGEQYFGPGTRLTVT.

The V gene is TRBV7-2, the J gene TRBJ2-5; D might be TRBD1 (5 bases). The CDR3 extends over 15 amino acids. Trimming cost V 1 base and J 2 bases, with 11 bases left between them. From germline, CDR1 is SGHTA and CDR2 FQGNSA. CDR3 sequence (DNA): TGTGCCAGCAGCTTAGGGGGCTACAGACAAGAGACCCAGTACTTC. As protein: CASSLGGYRQETQYF.

V and J are TRBV7-9 and TRBJ2-7; D possibly matches TRBD1 or TRBD2 (5 bases each). Germline lookup yields CDR1 SEHNR and CDR2 FQNEAQ (reference sequence). This CDR3 is built from 17 residues. Trimming removed 1 base from V and 2 bases from J, with 18 bases in between. In DNA, the CDR3 is TGTGCCAGCAGCTTAGGAGGGGTGGCAGGGCTAACCTACGAGCAGTACTTC. Its protein product is CASSLGGVAGLTYEQYF.

The genes are TRBV4-2 and TRBJ1-1; the D is unclear. The CDR3 extends over 17 amino acids. From germline, CDR1 is LGHNA and CDR2 YNFKEQ. Trimming left V 1 base short and J 0 bases short, with 15 bases between. CDR3 residues: CASSQGATNPMNTEAFF. Here the CDR3 DNA reads TGTGCCAGCAGCCAAGGGGCAACTAACCCCATGAACACTGAAGCTTTCTTT.

The rearrangement uses TRBV12-3 or TRBV12-4 and TRBJ2-5, with TRBD2 matching over 10 bases. J lost 4 bases, V lost 3 bases, and 8 bases had no gene match. The CDR3 covers 16 residues. The CDR3 nucleotides are TGTGCCAGCAGTTTTTGGGCTAGCGGGAGTCCAGAGACCCAGTACTTC. Amino acid sequence: CASSFWASGSPETQYF.

Many counts were recorded for this clonotype. The chain employs TRBV27 and TRBJ2-5; 7 bases agree with TRBD2. The CDR3 loop spans 15 amino acids. J was trimmed by 6 bases and V by 2 bases; bases with no gene match: 9. CDR1 and CDR2 (germline): MNHEY, SMNVEV (reference sequence). CDR3 in amino acids: CASSLRSGAGQTQYF. The CDR3 nucleotides are TGTGCCAGCAGTTTACGAAGCGGGGCCGGGCAGACCCAGTACTTC.

Only a few counts were recorded for this clonotype. The gene calls are TRBV7-9 and TRBJ2-1; D is ambiguous. The CDR3 length is 14 residues. The V end was cut by 0 bases, the J end by 2 bases, with 5 bases between. Germline V lookup: CDR1 SEHNR, CDR2 FQNEAQ (reference sequence). The CDR3 loop reads CASSLAPTYNEQFF. The CDR3 nucleotides are TGTGCCAGCAGCTTAGCTCCTACCTACAATGAGCAGTTCTTC. The full variable domain, completed using reference TRBV7-9 and TRBJ2-1, is DTGVSQNPRHKITKRGQNVTFRCDPISEHNRLYWYRQTLGQGPEFLTYFQNEAQLEKSRLLSDRFSAERPKGSFSTLEIQRTEQGDSAMYLCASSLAPTYNEQFFGPGTRLTVL.